This TCR beta chain was identified in a study of T cells in Graves' hyperthyroidism and ophthalmopathy. The TCR beta CDR3 regions underwent amplification using RNA transcripts as the source. When the TCR CDR3 underwent first-round RT-PCR, the HTBI primer set was used. TCRdb reprocessed the multiplex PCR reads via MiXCR and lists one record per CDR3 protein. The sample carries 500,000 to 550,000 distinct CDR3 sequences, 15% to 20% recorded once. Study-wide results and limits: The blood repertoire included most of the expanded thyroid clonotypes above 0.001.

CDR1 and CDR2 (germline): SGHRS, YFSETQ. V shed 4 bases and J 4 bases; nucleotides not matched to a gene: 10. The CDR3 covers 15 residues. This clonotype was seen many times. Its antigen remains unidentified. It was uncontrolled infection, other autoimmune disease, pregnancy or lactation that excluded patients. The PBMCs had their origin in 7.5 to 10 ml of fresh peripheral blood. The V gene is TRBV5-1, the J gene TRBJ1-1; 7 positions match TRBD1. The receptor's source is a man aged 40-49 years with Graves' ophthalmopathy. Specimen: blood. The CDR3 coding sequence is TGCGCCAGCAGCGAGGGTACAGGGGTTGGCACTGAAGCTTTCTTT. This gives the protein CASSEGTGVGTEAFF.